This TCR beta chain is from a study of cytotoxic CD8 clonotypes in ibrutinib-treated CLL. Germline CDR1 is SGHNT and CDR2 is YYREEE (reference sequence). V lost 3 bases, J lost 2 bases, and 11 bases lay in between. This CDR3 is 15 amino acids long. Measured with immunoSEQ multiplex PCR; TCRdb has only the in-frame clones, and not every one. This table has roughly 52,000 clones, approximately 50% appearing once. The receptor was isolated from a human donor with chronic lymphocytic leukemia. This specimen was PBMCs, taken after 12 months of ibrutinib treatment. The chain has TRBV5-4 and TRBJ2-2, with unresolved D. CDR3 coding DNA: TGTGCCAGCAGCTCCGTGGCAGCCAACACCGGGGAGCTGTTTTTT. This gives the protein CASSSVAANTGELFF.